One and the same sample provided the 16 T cell receptor beta chains below, sequenced in a study of regulatory T cells in long-lasting Graves disease. CDR3-region Arm-PCR and iRepertoire HTBI primers produced the TCR beta libraries. TCRdb used MiXCR to reprocess the multiplex PCR reads, holding one entry per CDR3 protein. This table holds hundreds of thousands of distinct CDR3 sequences, about a sixth found once. Time point meaning: newly diagnosed GD, antithyroid drugs for less than 3 months. PBMCs provided the RNA from which the TCR library was made. These data were also reused for a study on T cells in Graves' hyperthyroidism and ophthalmopathy.

Sequencing was performed on peripheral blood mononuclear cells (PBMCs), taken at new diagnosis, from a patient treated with antithyroid drugs. The receptors come from a middle-aged man with Graves disease.

At least ten counts were recorded for this clonotype. The rearrangement uses TRBV6-1 and TRBJ2-3, with D possibly matching TRBD1 (6 bases). V lost 10 bases and J 6 bases, leaving 20 bases between the germline ends. Germline CDR1 MNHNS, CDR2 SASEGT. The CDR3 is 14 amino acids. The CDR3 DNA follows: TGTGCCACTCGGAGATACAGGGAGTTGGATACGCAGTATTTT. This gives the protein CATRRYRELDTQYF.

This clonotype was observed many times. The gene calls are TRBV11-1 and TRBJ2-7, with 7 bases matching TRBD1. Germline CDR1 and CDR2: SGHAT and FQDESV (reference sequence). Germline trimming cut 3 bases from V and 2 bases from J; bases unmatched to any gene: 4. There are 14 residues in the CDR3. CDR3 residues: CASSFGTAAYEQYF. CDR3 bases: TGTGCCAGCAGCTTCGGGACAGCGGCCTACGAGCAGTACTTC.

This clonotype was recorded at least ten times. The chain combines TRBV7-2 with TRBJ2-4; D may be TRBD1 (7 bases). CDR3 length: 13 residues. The germline CDR1 and CDR2 sequences are SGHTA and FQGNSA. V dropped 1 base and J dropped 8 bases, with 9 bases sitting between them. CDR3 residues: CASSLVRGDIQYF. CDR3 in DNA: TGTGCCAGCAGCTTAGTCAGGGGGGACATTCAGTACTTC. The variable domain in full, with the rest retrieved from reference TRBV7-2 and TRBJ2-4, is GAGVSQSPSNKVTEKGKDVELRCDPISGHTALYWYRQSLGQGLEFLIYFQGNSAPDKSGLPSDRFSAERTGGSVSTLTIQRTQQEDSAVYLCASSLVRGDIQYFGAGTRLSVL.

At least ten counts were recorded for this clonotype. V is TRBV6-1 and J is TRBJ2-1, with D tentatively TRBD2 (7 bases). CDR1 is MNHNS, CDR2 SASEGT, per germline. Trimming left V 6 bases short and J 8 bases short, with 23 bases between. The CDR3 runs 16 residues. As DNA, the CDR3 is TGTGCCAGCAGCCCCTCCATGCGGGGGCTTAGTTATGAGCAGTTCTTC. Translating gives CASSPSMRGLSYEQFF.

This clonotype has a count of ten or more. Here the CDR3 reads CASSRTSGGLGDIQYF. The CDR3 DNA follows: TGTGCCAGCAGTCGGACTAGCGGGGGCCTGGGGGACATTCAGTACTTC. This chain links TRBV12-3 or TRBV12-4 with TRBJ2-4; 13 bases are a match to TRBD2. The junction had 9 bases not matched to a gene; V was cut back by 5 bases and J by 8 bases. The CDR3 covers 16 residues.

This clonotype was seen many times. J is TRBJ2-7 and V is TRBV20-1; 10 bases match TRBD2. J was trimmed by 2 bases and V by 2 bases; bases with no gene match: 9. In germline, CDR1 is DFQATT, CDR2 SNEGSKA (reference sequence). This CDR3 contains 16 residues. In DNA form, the CDR3 reads TGCAGTGCTAGAAGGGTAGCGGGGGGTTTGGCCTACGAGCAGTACTTC. This codes for CSARRVAGGLAYEQYF.

At least ten counts were recorded for this clonotype. V usage is TRBV28 and J usage is TRBJ2-3, with 8 bases identical to TRBD2. Germline assignment: CDR1 MDHEN and CDR2 SYDVKM. J was trimmed by 0 bases and V by 7 bases; bases with no gene match: 6. This CDR3 region has 15 residues. CDR3 sequence: CASMAGGLSTDTQYF. The CDR3 nucleotides read TGTGCCAGCATGGCGGGGGGTCTGAGCACAGATACGCAGTATTTT.

This clonotype was observed at least ten times. The chain uses TRBV18 and TRBJ1-5; possibly TRBD1 for D (6 bases). CDR3 size: 15 residues. Germline V CDR1 and CDR2: KGHSH, LQKENI. The germline V and J ends were trimmed by 4 bases and 0 bases, with 10 bases remaining between them. The CDR3 loop reads CASSRTELSNQPQHF. In DNA form, the CDR3 reads TGTGCCAGCTCACGGACAGAGCTTAGCAATCAGCCCCAGCATTTT.

This clonotype was counted ten times or more. V usage is TRBV7-6 and J usage is TRBJ2-7, with D unresolved. The CDR3 runs to 14 residues. From germline, CDR1 is SGHVS and CDR2 FNYEAQ. V gave up 3 bases and J gave up 0 bases, with 9 bases separating them. The CDR3 DNA is TGTGCCAGCAGCTTTTCGGCCAGCTCCTACGAGCAGTACTTC. Translation: CASSFSASSYEQYF.

This clonotype was counted many times. The chain carries TRBV5-1 and TRBJ1-1; D is ambiguous. Germline V gives CDR1 SGHRS, CDR2 YFSETQ. V was clipped by 2 bases and J by 3 bases, with 11 bases between them. The CDR3 contains 14 residues. The CDR3 nucleotides are TGCGCCAGCAGCTTCGGCATGCCTGACACTGAAGCTTTCTTT. Protein sequence: CASSFGMPDTEAFF.

A word on this clonotype: A much larger clone lies one base from this, so it may be a read error. The chain carries TRBV7-2 and TRBJ1-3, with a tentative D call TRBD1 (5 bases). V lost 5 bases, J lost 2 bases, and 13 bases lay in between. The CDR3 loop spans 15 amino acids. CDR1 and CDR2 (germline): SGHTA, FQGNSA. The CDR3 here is CASSPGLYPGNTIYF. CDR3 DNA: TGTGCCAGCAGCCCGGGACTTTACCCTGGAAACACCATATATTTT.

This clonotype is a singleton in its sample. This chain uses TRBV15 with TRBJ2-7; TRBD1 matches at 8 bases. Losses at the gene ends were 2 bases for V and 2 bases for J; bases not matched to a gene: 8. Germline-derived CDR1 and CDR2 are LNHNV and YYDKDF (reference sequence). This CDR3 has 16 residues. The CDR3 region is CATSRRGQGATYEQYF. DNA of the CDR3: TGTGCCACCAGCAGACGGGGGCAGGGGGCAACCTACGAGCAGTACTTC.

This clonotype was found many times. V gene TRBV20-1 combines with J gene TRBJ2-7; a weak D match, TRBD1 (5 bases). Germline lookup yields CDR1 DFQATT and CDR2 SNEGSKA (reference sequence). The CDR3 spans 15 residues. Trimming took 4 bases from V and 2 from J, leaving 18 bases between them. The CDR3 DNA follows: TGCAGTGCTAAGGCGGCCCAGGGTAAGGCCTACGAGCAGTACTTC. Translating it yields CSAKAAQGKAYEQYF.

This rearrangement joins TRBV9 to TRBJ1-3; no definite D call. This CDR3 region has 17 residues. Germline V gives CDR1 SGDLS, CDR2 YYNGEE. With 0 bases removed from V and 0 bases from J, the gap between germline ends came to 13 bases. CDR3 sequence reads: CASSVEPEDRSGNTIYF. CDR3 nucleotides: TGTGCCAGCAGCGTAGAGCCGGAGGACCGCTCTGGAAACACCATATATTTT.

This clonotype was observed many times. The J gene is TRBJ1-1, the V gene TRBV27, with 8 positions matching TRBD1. This CDR3 is built from 13 residues. Germline V gene lookup returns CDR1 MNHEY and CDR2 SMNVEV (reference sequence). Trimming removed 5 bases from V and 7 bases from J; junction bases left unmatched: 6. CDR3 in DNA: TGTGCCAGCAGTAGAGGGACAGGCGGTGAAGCTTTCTTT. It translates to CASSRGTGGEAFF.

The rearrangement joins TRBV5-1 to TRBJ1-4; TRBD1 matches at 12 bases. The CDR3 runs to 15 residues. Germline V gene data show CDR1 as SGHRS and CDR2 as YFSETQ. V trimming: 3 bases; J trimming: 7 bases; junction bases outside the gene matches: 4. The CDR3 spells CASSSVGQGAEKLFF. In DNA, the CDR3 is TGCGCCAGCAGCTCCGTGGGACAGGGGGCTGAAAAACTGTTTTTT.